Listed below are T cell receptor beta chains from one sample, sequenced in a study of early T cells in non-severe SARS-CoV-2 infection. TCRdb re-called the 5' RACE reads with MiXCR, one entry per CDR3 protein. The sample records over 15,000 distinct CDR3 sequences, approximately 4.8% being singletons. Specimen: whole blood. The receptors stem from an adult who was a healthcare worker with PCR-confirmed SARS-CoV-2 infection or an uninfected control (not recorded which). CDR3s include the opening cysteine and the closing phenylalanine or tryptophan. Fields, in order: clone size, D gene, CDR3 length, V gene, J gene, CDR3 DNA, CDR3 protein. D genes are given only for firm matches. The size of a clone is reported for some rows only, either as once, few or many, or as a class for expanded clones.

size: medium-sized; D: TRBD2; length: 15; V: TRBV20-1; J: TRBJ2-3; DNA: TGCAGTGCTAGCCCGACTAGCGGATACACAGATACGCAGTATTTT; CDR3: CSASPTSGYTDTQYF
size: many; D: TRBD1; length: 16; V: TRBV6-5; J: TRBJ2-3; DNA: TGTGCCAGCAGACATACCGGGACAGGTGACACAGATACGCAGTATTTT; CDR3: CASRHTGTGDTDTQYF
size: many; D: NA; length: 20; V: TRBV4-1; J: TRBJ2-3; DNA: TGCGCCAGCAGCCCCCGGGCCTCCTGGGAGAGGGGCAAGGGCACAGATACGCAGTATTTT; CDR3: CASSPRASWERGKGTDTQYF
size: medium-sized; D: NA; length: 16; V: TRBV7-2; J: TRBJ2-1; DNA: TGTGCCAGCAGCTTAGTTATACAAGTCTTAGGCAATGAGCAGTTCTTC; CDR3: CASSLVIQVLGNEQFF
size: many; D: TRBD2; length: 13; V: TRBV6-2/TRBV6-3; J: TRBJ2-2; DNA: TGTTCGACCGGCGGGAGTAGCACCGGGGAGCTGTTTTTT; CDR3: CSTGGSSTGELFF
size: many; D: TRBD2; length: 16; V: TRBV6-2/TRBV6-3; J: TRBJ2-1; DNA: TGTGCCAGCACTCCGGGACTAGCCTTCTCCTACAATGAGCAGTTCTTC; CDR3: CASTPGLAFSYNEQFF
size: many; D: NA; length: 12; V: TRBV12-3/TRBV12-4; J: TRBJ2-3; DNA: TGTGCCAGCAGCCCAAACCGAGATACGCAGTATTTT; CDR3: CASSPNRDTQYF
size: NA; D: NA; length: 12; V: TRBV5-1; J: TRBJ1-6; DNA: TGCGCCAGCAGGGAGATCAATTCACCCCTCCACTTT; CDR3: CASREINSPLHF
size: few; D: NA; length: 16; V: TRBV12-2; J: TRBJ2-3; DNA: TGTGCAAGTCGCCCGGGGACTAGCGGGAGGTCAGATACGCAGTATTTT; CDR3: CASRPGTSGRSDTQYF
size: many; D: NA; length: 12; V: TRBV28; J: TRBJ2-1; DNA: TGTGCCAGCAGTTTATGGAGAAATGAGCAGTTCTTC; CDR3: CASSLWRNEQFF
size: medium-sized; D: NA; length: 14; V: TRBV20-1; J: TRBJ2-5; DNA: TGCAGTGCTAGTAGGGACGCGCCTTTAGAGACCCAGTACTTC; CDR3: CSASRDAPLETQYF
size: many; D: TRBD1; length: 15; V: TRBV7-2; J: TRBJ2-5; DNA: TGTGCCAGCAGCTCATCCGGGACAGATCAAGAGACCCAGTACTTC; CDR3: CASSSSGTDQETQYF
size: few; D: NA; length: 16; V: TRBV11-2; J: TRBJ2-1; DNA: TGTGCCAGCACCTCTTCTGCGGCCGGGTCCTACAATGAGCAGTTCTTC; CDR3: CASTSSAAGSYNEQFF
size: few; D: TRBD1; length: 16; V: TRBV5-6; J: TRBJ2-2; DNA: TGTGCCAGCAGCTTGAACGGACAGGGGGCTCCCGGGGAGCTGTTTTTT; CDR3: CASSLNGQGAPGELFF